The rows below give T cell receptor beta chains drawn from one sample of a study of identical twins. Each CDR3 protein gets one entry after TCRdb re-called the 5' RACE reads with MiXCR. The sample has 750,000 to 950,000 distinct CDR3 sequences, roughly an eighth seen once; the top ten hold 1.5% to 2%. This sample also belongs to another study, concerning yellow fever vaccine responses in identical twins.

Specimen: PBMCs. The receptors come from a woman younger than 30 in good health. CDR3s include the opening cysteine and the closing phenylalanine or tryptophan.

j_call: TRBJ1-5
v_call: TRBV21-1
cdr3_aa: CASSLPDPGAVKQPQHF

j_call: TRBJ2-7
v_call: TRBV27
cdr3_aa: CASRRTGPLYEQYF

j_call: TRBJ2-7
v_call: TRBV29-1
cdr3_aa: CSVGTGVDFSYEQYF

j_call: TRBJ2-2
v_call: TRBV9
cdr3_aa: CASRPTSGSRTGELFF

j_call: TRBJ1-6
v_call: TRBV27
cdr3_aa: CASRTGGSYNSPLHF

j_call: TRBJ1-2
v_call: TRBV12-3/TRBV12-4
cdr3_aa: CASSSGLEYGYTF

j_call: TRBJ2-5
v_call: TRBV5-1
cdr3_aa: CASSLALTGPFETQYF

j_call: TRBJ1-1
v_call: TRBV12-2
cdr3_aa: CVRGTEAFF

j_call: TRBJ1-6
v_call: TRBV6-1
cdr3_aa: CASSEVGGYSPLHF

j_call: TRBJ1-3
v_call: TRBV9
cdr3_aa: CASSVGESSSGNTIYF

j_call: TRBJ2-1
v_call: TRBV7-9
cdr3_aa: CASSIRLADYNEQFF

j_call: TRBJ2-2
v_call: TRBV2
cdr3_aa: CASRDGQGNTGELFF

j_call: TRBJ1-1
v_call: TRBV7-9
cdr3_aa: CASSLVGVVRNTEAFF

j_call: TRBJ2-1
v_call: TRBV5-6
cdr3_aa: CASSLWDGVGEQFF

j_call: TRBJ2-1
v_call: TRBV4-1
cdr3_aa: CASSQARSTSTSYNEQFF

j_call: TRBJ2-1
v_call: TRBV20-1
cdr3_aa: CSARLAGAGEQFF

j_call: TRBJ2-4
v_call: TRBV10-3
cdr3_aa: CAISETGGGDKNIQYF